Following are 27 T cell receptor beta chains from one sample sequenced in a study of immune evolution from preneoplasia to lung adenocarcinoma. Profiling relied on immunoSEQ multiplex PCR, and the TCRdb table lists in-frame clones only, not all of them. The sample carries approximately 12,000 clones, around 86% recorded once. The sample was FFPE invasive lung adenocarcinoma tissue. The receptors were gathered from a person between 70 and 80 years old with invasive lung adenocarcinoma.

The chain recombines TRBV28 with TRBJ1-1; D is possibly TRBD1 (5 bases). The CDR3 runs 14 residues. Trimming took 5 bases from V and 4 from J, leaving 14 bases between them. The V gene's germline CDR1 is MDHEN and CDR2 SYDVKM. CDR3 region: CASSTNGGSTEAFF. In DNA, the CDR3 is TGTGCCAGCAGTACAAACGGGGGTTCCACTGAAGCTTTCTTT.

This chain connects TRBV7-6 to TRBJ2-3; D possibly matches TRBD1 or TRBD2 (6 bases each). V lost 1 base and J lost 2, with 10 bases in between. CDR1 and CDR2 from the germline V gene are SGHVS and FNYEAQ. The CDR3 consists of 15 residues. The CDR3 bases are TGTGCCAGCAGCTTAGATCGGGGGCCCACAGATACGCAGTATTTT. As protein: CASSLDRGPTDTQYF.

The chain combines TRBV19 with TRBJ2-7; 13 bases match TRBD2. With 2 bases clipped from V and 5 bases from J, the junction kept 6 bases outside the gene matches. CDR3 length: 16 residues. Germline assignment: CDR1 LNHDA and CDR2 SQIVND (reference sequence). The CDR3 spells CASSIPWTSGSNEQYF. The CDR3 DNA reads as TGTGCCAGTAGTATACCCTGGACTAGCGGGAGCAACGAGCAGTACTTC.

In DNA, the CDR3 is TGCAGCGTTGCGGTTGGAGGGTATGGCACTGAAGCTTTCTTT. Its translation is CSVAVGGYGTEAFF. V and J are TRBV29-1 and TRBJ1-1, with D unclear. In germline, CDR1 is SQVTM, CDR2 ANQGSEA. The V gene lost 4 bases and the J gene lost 4 bases, with 16 bases spanning the gap. The CDR3 is 14 residues long.

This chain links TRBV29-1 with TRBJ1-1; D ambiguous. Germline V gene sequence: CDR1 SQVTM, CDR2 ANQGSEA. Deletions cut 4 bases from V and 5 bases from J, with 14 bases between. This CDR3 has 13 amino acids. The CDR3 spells CSVGIGGRTEAFF. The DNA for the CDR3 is TGCAGCGTTGGTATTGGCGGTCGGACTGAAGCTTTCTTT.

This chain's CDR3 is CASSLTGLSGSYEQYF. The CDR3 bases are TGTGCCAGCAGTTTAACTGGGCTGAGCGGGTCCTACGAGCAGTACTTC. This chain connects TRBV28 to TRBJ2-7; the D gene is possibly TRBD2 (6 bases). The V gene lost 2 bases and the J gene lost 1 base, with 15 bases spanning the gap. This CDR3 spans 16 amino acids. The germline gives CDR1 MDHEN, CDR2 SYDVKM.

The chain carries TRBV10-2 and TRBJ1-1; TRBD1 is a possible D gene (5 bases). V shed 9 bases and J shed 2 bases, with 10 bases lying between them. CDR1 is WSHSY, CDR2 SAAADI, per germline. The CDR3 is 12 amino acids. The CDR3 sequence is CASGDLNTEAFF. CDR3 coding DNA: TGCGCCAGTGGGGACCTCAACACTGAAGCTTTCTTT.

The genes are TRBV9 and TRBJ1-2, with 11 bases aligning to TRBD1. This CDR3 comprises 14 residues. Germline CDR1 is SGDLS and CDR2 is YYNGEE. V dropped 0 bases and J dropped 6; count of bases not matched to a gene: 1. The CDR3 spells CASSVGDRGDGYTF. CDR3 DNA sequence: TGTGCCAGCAGCGTAGGGGACAGGGGGGATGGCTACACCTTC.

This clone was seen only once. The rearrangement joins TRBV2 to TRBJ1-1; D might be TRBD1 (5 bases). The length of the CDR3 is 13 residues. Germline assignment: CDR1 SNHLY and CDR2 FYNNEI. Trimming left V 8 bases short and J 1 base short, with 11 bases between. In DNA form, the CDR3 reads TGTGCCAGCGGGGGGTCCAGGAACACTGAAGCTTTCTTT. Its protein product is CASGGSRNTEAFF.

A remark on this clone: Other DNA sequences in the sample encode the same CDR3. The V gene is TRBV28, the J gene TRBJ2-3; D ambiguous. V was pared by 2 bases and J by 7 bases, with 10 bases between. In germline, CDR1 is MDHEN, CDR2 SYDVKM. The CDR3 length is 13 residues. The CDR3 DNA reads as TGTGCCAGCAGTTTAGGGGTCAGGAATACGCAGTATTTT. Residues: CASSLGVRNTQYF.

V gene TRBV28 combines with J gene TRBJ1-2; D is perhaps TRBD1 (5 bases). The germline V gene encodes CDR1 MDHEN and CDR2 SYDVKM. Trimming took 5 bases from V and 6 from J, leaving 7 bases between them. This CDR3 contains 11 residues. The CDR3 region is CASSGADGYTF. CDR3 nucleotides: TGTGCCAGCAGTGGGGCGGATGGCTACACCTTC.

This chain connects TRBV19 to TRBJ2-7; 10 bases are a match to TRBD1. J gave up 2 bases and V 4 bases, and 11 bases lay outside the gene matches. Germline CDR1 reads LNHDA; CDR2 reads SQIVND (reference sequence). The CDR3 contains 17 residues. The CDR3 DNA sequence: TGTGCCAGTAGTACCCTCCGGGGACAGGGGTCCGCCTACGAGCAGTACTTC. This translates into CASSTLRGQGSAYEQYF.

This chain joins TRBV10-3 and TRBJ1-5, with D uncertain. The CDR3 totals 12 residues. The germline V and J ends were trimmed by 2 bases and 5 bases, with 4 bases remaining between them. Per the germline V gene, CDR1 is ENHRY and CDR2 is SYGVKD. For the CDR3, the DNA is TGTGCCATCAGTGAGGGGGATCAGCCCCAGCATTTT. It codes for CAISEGDQPQHF.

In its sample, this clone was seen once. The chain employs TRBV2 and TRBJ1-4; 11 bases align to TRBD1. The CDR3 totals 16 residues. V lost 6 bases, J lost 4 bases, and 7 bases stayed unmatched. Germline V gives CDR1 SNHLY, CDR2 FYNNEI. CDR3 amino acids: CASRWTGGLGNEKLFF. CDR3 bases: TGTGCCAGCAGATGGACAGGGGGCCTCGGTAATGAAAAACTGTTTTTT.

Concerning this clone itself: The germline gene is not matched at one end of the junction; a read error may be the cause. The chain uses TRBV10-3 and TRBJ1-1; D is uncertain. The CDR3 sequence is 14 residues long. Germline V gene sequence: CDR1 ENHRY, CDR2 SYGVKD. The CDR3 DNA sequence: TGTGCCACCGGCCGGGGAGACCGGAACACTGAAGTTTTCTTT. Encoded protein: CATGRGDRNTEVFF.

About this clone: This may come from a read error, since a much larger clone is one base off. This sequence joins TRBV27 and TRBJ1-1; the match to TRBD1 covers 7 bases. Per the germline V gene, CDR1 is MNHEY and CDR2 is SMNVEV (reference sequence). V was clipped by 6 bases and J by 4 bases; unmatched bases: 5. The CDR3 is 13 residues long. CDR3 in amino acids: CASRQTGFTEAFF. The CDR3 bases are TGTGCCAGCAGGCAGACAGGGTTCACTGAAGCTTTCTTT.

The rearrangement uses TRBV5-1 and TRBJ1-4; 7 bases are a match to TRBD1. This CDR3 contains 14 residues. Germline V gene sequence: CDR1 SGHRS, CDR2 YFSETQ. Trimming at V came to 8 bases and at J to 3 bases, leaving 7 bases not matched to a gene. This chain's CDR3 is CASSEGAANEKLFF. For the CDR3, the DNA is TGCGCCAGTTCAGAGGGGGCGGCTAATGAAAAACTGTTTTTT.

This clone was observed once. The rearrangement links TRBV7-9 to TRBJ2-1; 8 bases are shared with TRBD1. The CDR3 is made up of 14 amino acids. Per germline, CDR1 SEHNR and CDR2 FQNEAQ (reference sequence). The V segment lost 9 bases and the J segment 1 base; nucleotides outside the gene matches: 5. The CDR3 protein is CASIRQGSYNEQFF. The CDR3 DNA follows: TGTGCCAGTATCCGACAGGGGTCCTACAATGAGCAGTTCTTC.

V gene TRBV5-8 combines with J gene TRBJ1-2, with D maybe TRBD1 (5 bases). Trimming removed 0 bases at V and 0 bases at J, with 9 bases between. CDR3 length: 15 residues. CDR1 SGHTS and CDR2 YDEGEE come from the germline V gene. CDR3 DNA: TGTGCCAGCAGCTTGGAGGGACGTTCTAACTATGGCTACACCTTC. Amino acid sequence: CASSLEGRSNYGYTF. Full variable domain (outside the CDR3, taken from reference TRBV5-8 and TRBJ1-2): EAGVTQSPTHLIKTRGQQATLRCSPISGHTSVYWYQQALGLGLQFLLWYDEGEERNRGNFPPRFSGRQFPNYSSELNVNALELEDSALYLCASSLEGRSNYGYTFGSGTRLTVV.

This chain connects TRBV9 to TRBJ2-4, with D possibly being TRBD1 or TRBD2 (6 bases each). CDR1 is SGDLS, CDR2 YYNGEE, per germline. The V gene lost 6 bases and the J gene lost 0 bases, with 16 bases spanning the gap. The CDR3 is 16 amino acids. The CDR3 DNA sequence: TGTGCCAGCACGGGGGCGGCGGCCTTAGCCAAAAACATTCAGTACTTC. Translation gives CASTGAAALAKNIQYF.

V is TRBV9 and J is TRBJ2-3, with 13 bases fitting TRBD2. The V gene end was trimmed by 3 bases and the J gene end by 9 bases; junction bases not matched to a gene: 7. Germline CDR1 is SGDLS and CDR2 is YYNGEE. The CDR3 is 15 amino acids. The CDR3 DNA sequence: TGTGCCAGCAGCGAGGGACTAGCGGGATTAGGAACGCAGTATTTT. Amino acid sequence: CASSEGLAGLGTQYF. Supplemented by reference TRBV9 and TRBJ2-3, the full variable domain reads DSGVTQTPKHLITATGQRVTLRCSPRSGDLSVYWYQQSLDQGLQFLIQYYNGEERAKGNILERFSAQQFPDLHSELNLSSLELGDSALYFCASSEGLAGLGTQYFGPGTRLTVL.

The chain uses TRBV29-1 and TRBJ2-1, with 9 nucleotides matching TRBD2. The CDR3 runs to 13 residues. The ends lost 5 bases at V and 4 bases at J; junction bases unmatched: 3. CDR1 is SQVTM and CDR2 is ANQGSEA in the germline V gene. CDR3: CSVLTSGYNEQFF. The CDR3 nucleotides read TGCAGCGTTTTAACTAGCGGGTACAATGAGCAGTTCTTC.

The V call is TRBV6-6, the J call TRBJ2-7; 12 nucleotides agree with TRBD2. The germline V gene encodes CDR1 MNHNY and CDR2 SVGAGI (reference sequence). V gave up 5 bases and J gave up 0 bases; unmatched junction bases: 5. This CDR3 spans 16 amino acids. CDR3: CASSRGLAGYSYEQYF. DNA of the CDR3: TGTGCCAGCAGTCGTGGACTAGCGGGATACTCCTACGAGCAGTACTTC.

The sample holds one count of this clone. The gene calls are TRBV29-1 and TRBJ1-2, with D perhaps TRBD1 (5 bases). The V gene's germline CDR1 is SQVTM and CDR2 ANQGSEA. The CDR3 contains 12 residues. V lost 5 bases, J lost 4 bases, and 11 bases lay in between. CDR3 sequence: CSVPGLSYGYTF. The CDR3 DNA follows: TGCAGCGTTCCGGGACTTTCCTATGGCTACACCTTC. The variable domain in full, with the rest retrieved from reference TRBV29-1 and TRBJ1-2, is SAVISQKPSRDICQRGTSLTIQCQVDSQVTMMFWYRQQPGQSLTLIATANQGSEATYESGFVIDKFPISRPNLTFSTLTVSNMSPEDSSIYLCSVPGLSYGYTFGSGTRLTVV.

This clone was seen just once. The DNA of the CDR3 is TGTGCCAGCGAAACAGGGCTCGCAAAGGGTGAAGCTTTCTTT. It codes for CASETGLAKGEAFF. The chain combines TRBV19 with TRBJ1-1; D is possibly TRBD1 (6 bases). The germline CDR1 and CDR2 sequences are LNHDA and SQIVND (reference sequence). The CDR3 has 14 residues. The V and J ends lost 9 bases and 7 bases respectively, with 21 bases between them.

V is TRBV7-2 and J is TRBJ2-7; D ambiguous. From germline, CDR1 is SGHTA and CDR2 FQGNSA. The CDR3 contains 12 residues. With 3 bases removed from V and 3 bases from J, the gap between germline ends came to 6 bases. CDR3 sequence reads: CASSLSDYEQYF. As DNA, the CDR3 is TGTGCCAGCAGCTTGTCGGACTACGAGCAGTACTTC.

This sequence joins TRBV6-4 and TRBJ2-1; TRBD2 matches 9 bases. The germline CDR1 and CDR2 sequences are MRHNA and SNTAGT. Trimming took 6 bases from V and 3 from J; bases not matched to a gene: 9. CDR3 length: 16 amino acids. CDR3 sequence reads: CASSVTGGGDYNEQFF. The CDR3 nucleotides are TGTGCCAGCAGCGTGACCGGCGGGGGGGACTACAATGAGCAGTTCTTC.